This T cell receptor (beta chain) is from a study of control samples from healthy donors and cancer patients. V lost 1 base to trimming and J lost 6 bases; unmatched junction nucleotides: 7. CDR1 SGHTA and CDR2 FQGNSA come from the germline V gene. This CDR3 has 15 amino acids. Only in-frame clones appear in the TCRdb table, and some are missing; sequencing was by immunoSEQ multiplex PCR. The repertoire holds some 98,000 clones, with 84% as singletons. The specimen sequenced was PBMCs. V is TRBV7-2 and J is TRBJ2-7, with 9 bases that match TRBD1. This TCR came from a man aged 70 or older with lung cancer. CDR3 DNA: TGTGCCAGCAGCTTAGGCGGACAGGGGTCCCGCGAGCAGTACTTC. Its protein is CASSLGGQGSREQYF.